This is a list of T cell receptor beta chains from one sample in a study of persistence of HIV-infected CD4 T cells. Their antigens are not known. TCRdb's copy holds only in-frame clones and misses some; the assay was immunoSEQ multiplex PCR. The repertoire holds about 43,000 clones, with about four fifths as singletons. The sequenced sample was CD4+ T cells sorted from PBMCs after approximately 20-hour stimulation, obtained from a patient who received antiretroviral therapy. The source of these receptors is an adult man with HIV who was CMV-seropositive. The CDR3 runs from the conserved cysteine through the conserved F or W. Each record gives: V gene, J gene, D gene, clone size, CDR3 DNA, CDR3 protein. The D gene is left open where the match is weak. Rows give clone size only sometimes, using once, few, many, or a class for an expanded clone.

V gene: TRBV5-4
J gene: TRBJ1-2
D gene: TRBD1
clone size: few
CDR3 DNA: TGTGCCAGCAGCTTGAGTATAAGTGGGACAGGGTTCTATGGCTACACCTTC
CDR3 protein: CASSLSISGTGFYGYTF

V gene: TRBV6-5
J gene: TRBJ1-4
D gene: .
clone size: .
CDR3 DNA: TGTGCCAGCAGTTCCCACTCAGGCGGAACTAATGAAAAACTGTTTTTT
CDR3 protein: CASSSHSGGTNEKLFF

V gene: TRBV7-8
J gene: TRBJ2-7
D gene: .
clone size: .
CDR3 DNA: TGTGCCAGCAGCTCCAGGGTCTCGGCGGGCTACGAGCAGTACTTC
CDR3 protein: CASSSRVSAGYEQYF

V gene: TRBV18
J gene: TRBJ1-5
D gene: .
clone size: .
CDR3 DNA: TGTGCCAGCTCCCCCTTAGGATTCAAAAATTACAATCAGCCCCAGCATTTT
CDR3 protein: CASSPLGFKNYNQPQHF

V gene: TRBV5-1
J gene: TRBJ2-6
D gene: TRBD2
clone size: .
CDR3 DNA: TGCGCCAGCAGCCCCGGACTAGCGGGGGTTACTTCTGGGGCCAACGTCCTGACTTTC
CDR3 protein: CASSPGLAGVTSGANVLTF

V gene: TRBV11-1
J gene: TRBJ2-3
D gene: TRBD2
clone size: .
CDR3 DNA: TGTGCCAGCAGCCCCCGGCTAGCGGGCACAGATACGCAGTATTTT
CDR3 protein: CASSPRLAGTDTQYF

V gene: TRBV6-5
J gene: TRBJ1-1
D gene: .
clone size: .
CDR3 DNA: TGTGCCAGCAGTAACGGGTGGGGCGGAGGCACTGAAGCTTTCTTT
CDR3 protein: CASSNGWGGGTEAFF

V gene: TRBV6-5
J gene: TRBJ1-5
D gene: .
clone size: .
CDR3 DNA: TGTGCCAGCACACCATTGGACGGTAGCAATCAGCCCCAGCATTTT
CDR3 protein: CASTPLDGSNQPQHF

V gene: TRBV11-3
J gene: TRBJ2-1
D gene: .
clone size: few
CDR3 DNA: TGTGCCAGCAGCTTAGATACGGGTAGCAGCAATGAGCAGTTCTTC
CDR3 protein: CASSLDTGSSNEQFF

V gene: TRBV7-2
J gene: TRBJ2-3
D gene: .
clone size: .
CDR3 DNA: TGTGCCAGCAGCCCAAGTGCCCCCGAGGGCACAGATACGCAGTATTTT
CDR3 protein: CASSPSAPEGTDTQYF

V gene: TRBV18
J gene: TRBJ2-2
D gene: .
clone size: few
CDR3 DNA: TGTGCCAGCTCACCACCGAAGGGGAACACCGGGGAGCTGTTTTTT
CDR3 protein: CASSPPKGNTGELFF

V gene: TRBV20-1
J gene: TRBJ1-3
D gene: .
clone size: .
CDR3 DNA: TGCAGTGCTAGTGTAGGGGGGCCCAGCTCTGGAAACACCATATATTTT
CDR3 protein: CSASVGGPSSGNTIYF

V gene: TRBV19
J gene: TRBJ1-5
D gene: .
clone size: medium-sized
CDR3 DNA: TGTGCCAGTAGTATTGACACCTCTAGCAATCAGCCCCAGCATTTT
CDR3 protein: CASSIDTSSNQPQHF

V gene: TRBV7-2
J gene: TRBJ1-2
D gene: .
clone size: once
CDR3 DNA: TGTGCCAGCAGCTTAGATGCGGGCAGGACCTATGGCTACACCTTC
CDR3 protein: CASSLDAGRTYGYTF

V gene: TRBV24-1
J gene: TRBJ2-3
D gene: .
clone size: .
CDR3 DNA: TGTGCCACCAGTGACAACCGGGTCTTGGATACGCAGTATTTT
CDR3 protein: CATSDNRVLDTQYF

V gene: TRBV18
J gene: TRBJ1-1
D gene: TRBD1
clone size: .
CDR3 DNA: TGTGCCAGCTCACCACGGGGACAGTACGGCACTGAAGCTTTCTTT
CDR3 protein: CASSPRGQYGTEAFF

V gene: TRBV5-4
J gene: TRBJ1-2
D gene: .
clone size: .
CDR3 DNA: TGTGCCAGCAGCTGGGTAGGGCAGCTTAACTATGGCTACACCTTC
CDR3 protein: CASSWVGQLNYGYTF

V gene: TRBV7-9
J gene: TRBJ1-5
D gene: .
clone size: .
CDR3 DNA: TGTGCCAGCAGCTCGACTAATAGGGATCAGCCCCAGCATTTT
CDR3 protein: CASSSTNRDQPQHF

V gene: TRBV6-5
J gene: TRBJ1-1
D gene: TRBD1
clone size: .
CDR3 DNA: TGTGCCAGCAGCCCGACAGGGGGACTTAACACTGAAGCTTTCTTT
CDR3 protein: CASSPTGGLNTEAFF

V gene: TRBV10-3
J gene: TRBJ1-4
D gene: .
clone size: .
CDR3 DNA: TGTGCCATCAGTGAGAGGGATGAAAAACTGTTTTTT
CDR3 protein: CAISERDEKLFF

V gene: TRBV6-5
J gene: TRBJ1-6
D gene: TRBD1
clone size: .
CDR3 DNA: TGTGCCAGCAGTCAGGACAGGAGCGGGTGGGCCCTCCACTTT
CDR3 protein: CASSQDRSGWALHF

V gene: TRBV10-3
J gene: TRBJ1-1
D gene: .
clone size: once
CDR3 DNA: TGTGCCATCACCCCGAGTCGGAACACTGAAGCTTTCTTT
CDR3 protein: CAITPSRNTEAFF

V gene: TRBV7-8
J gene: TRBJ2-1
D gene: .
clone size: .
CDR3 DNA: TGTGCCAGCAGCCTCCAATACAATGAGCAGTTCTTC
CDR3 protein: CASSLQYNEQFF